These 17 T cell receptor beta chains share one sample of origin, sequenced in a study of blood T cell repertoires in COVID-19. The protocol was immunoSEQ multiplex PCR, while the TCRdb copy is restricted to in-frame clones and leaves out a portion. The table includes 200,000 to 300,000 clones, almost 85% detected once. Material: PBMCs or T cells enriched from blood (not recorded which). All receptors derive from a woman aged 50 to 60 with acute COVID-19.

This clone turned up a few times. The CDR3 DNA reads TGCGCCAGCAGCTTGGGGACAGGGGTCCCTGCTAACTATGGCTACACCTTC. It specifies CASSLGTGVPANYGYTF. The chain recombines TRBV5-1 with TRBJ1-2; 9 bases align to TRBD1. This CDR3 contains 17 residues. Germline lookup yields CDR1 SGHRS and CDR2 YFSETQ. V trimming: 0 bases; J trimming: 0 bases; junction bases outside the gene matches: 6.

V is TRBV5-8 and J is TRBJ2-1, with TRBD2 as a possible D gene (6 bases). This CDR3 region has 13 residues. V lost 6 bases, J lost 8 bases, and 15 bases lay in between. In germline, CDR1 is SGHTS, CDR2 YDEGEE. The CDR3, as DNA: TGTGCCAGCACGGGTGTAGGGAGGCATGAGCAGTTCTTC. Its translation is CASTGVGRHEQFF.

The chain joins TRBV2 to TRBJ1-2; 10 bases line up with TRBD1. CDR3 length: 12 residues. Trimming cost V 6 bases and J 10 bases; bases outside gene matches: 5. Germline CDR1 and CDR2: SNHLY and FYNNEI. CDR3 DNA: TGTGCCAGCAGGGGGACAGGGGATAACTACACCTTC. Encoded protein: CASRGTGDNYTF.

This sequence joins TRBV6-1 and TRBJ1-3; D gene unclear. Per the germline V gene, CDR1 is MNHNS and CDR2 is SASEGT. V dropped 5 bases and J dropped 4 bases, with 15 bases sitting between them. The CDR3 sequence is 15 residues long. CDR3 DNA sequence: TGTGCCAGCAGTTCCCTAGGATATTCCGGAAACACCATATATTTT. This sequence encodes CASSSLGYSGNTIYF.

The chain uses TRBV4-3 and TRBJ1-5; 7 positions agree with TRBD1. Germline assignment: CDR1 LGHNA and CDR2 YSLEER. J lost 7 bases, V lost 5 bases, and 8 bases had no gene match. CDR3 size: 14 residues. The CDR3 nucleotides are TGCGCCAGCAGCTCTAACAGGGGTCGCCAGCCCCAGCATTTT. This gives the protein CASSSNRGRQPQHF.

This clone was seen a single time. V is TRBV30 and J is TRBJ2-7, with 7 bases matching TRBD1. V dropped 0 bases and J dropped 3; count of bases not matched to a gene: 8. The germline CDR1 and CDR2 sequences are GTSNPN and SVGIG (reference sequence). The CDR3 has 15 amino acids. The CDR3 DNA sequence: TGTGCCTGGAGTGTACGAGGACAGGTTCTCTACGAGCAGTACTTC. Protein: CAWSVRGQVLYEQYF.

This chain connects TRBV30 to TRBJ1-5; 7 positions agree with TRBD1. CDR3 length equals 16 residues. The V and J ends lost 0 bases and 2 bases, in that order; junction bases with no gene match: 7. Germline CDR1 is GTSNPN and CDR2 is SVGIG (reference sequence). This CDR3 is CAWSVRGLAGNQPQHF. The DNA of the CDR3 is TGTGCCTGGAGTGTAAGGGGGCTAGCTGGCAATCAGCCCCAGCATTTT.

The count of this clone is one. Written as DNA, the CDR3 is TGTGCCAGCAGATTTACCCAACTCTACTACACCTTC. Translating it yields CASRFTQLYYTF. The V and J genes are TRBV6-6 and TRBJ1-2; D not resolved. There are 12 residues in the CDR3. Germline CDR1 and CDR2: MNHNY and SVGAGI (reference sequence). Trimming cost V 6 bases and J 10 bases, with 15 bases left between them.

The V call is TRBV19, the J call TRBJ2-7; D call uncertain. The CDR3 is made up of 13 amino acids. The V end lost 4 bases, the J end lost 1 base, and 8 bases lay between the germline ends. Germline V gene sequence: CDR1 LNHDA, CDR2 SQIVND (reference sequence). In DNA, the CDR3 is TGTGCCAGTAGTACCGACATGTCCTACGAGCAGTACTTC. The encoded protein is CASSTDMSYEQYF.

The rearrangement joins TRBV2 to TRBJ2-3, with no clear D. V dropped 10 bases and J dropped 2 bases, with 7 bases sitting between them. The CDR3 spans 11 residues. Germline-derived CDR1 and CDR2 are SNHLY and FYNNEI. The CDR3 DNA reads TGTGCCACCGCGGACACAGATACGCAGTATTTT. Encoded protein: CATADTDTQYF.

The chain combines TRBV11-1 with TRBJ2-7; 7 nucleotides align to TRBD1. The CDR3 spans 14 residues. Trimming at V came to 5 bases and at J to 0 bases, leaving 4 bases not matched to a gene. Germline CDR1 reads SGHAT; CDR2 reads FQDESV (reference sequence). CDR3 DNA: TGTGCCAGCAGCCGGGACAGTAGCTCCTACGAGCAGTACTTC. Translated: CASSRDSSSYEQYF.

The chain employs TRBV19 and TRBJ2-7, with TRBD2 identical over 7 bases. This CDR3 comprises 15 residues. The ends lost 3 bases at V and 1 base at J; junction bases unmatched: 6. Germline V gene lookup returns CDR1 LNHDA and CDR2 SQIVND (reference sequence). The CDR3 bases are TGTGCCAGTAGTATCGGAGGGACTACATCCTACGAGCAGTACTTC. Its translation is CASSIGGTTSYEQYF.

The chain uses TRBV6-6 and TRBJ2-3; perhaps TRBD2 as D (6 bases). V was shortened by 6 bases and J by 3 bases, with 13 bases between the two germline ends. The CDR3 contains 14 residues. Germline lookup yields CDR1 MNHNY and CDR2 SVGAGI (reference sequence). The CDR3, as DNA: TGTGCCAGCAGAAAACGGGGGTTTACAGATACGCAGTATTTT. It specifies CASRKRGFTDTQYF.

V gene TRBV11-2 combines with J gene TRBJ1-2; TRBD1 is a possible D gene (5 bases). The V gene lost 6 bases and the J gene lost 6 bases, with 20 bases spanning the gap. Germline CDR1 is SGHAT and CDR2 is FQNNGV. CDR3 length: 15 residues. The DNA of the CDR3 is TGTGCCAGCAGAGACCAAAGGCAGGGTGAAAATGGCTACACCTTC. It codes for CASRDQRQGENGYTF.

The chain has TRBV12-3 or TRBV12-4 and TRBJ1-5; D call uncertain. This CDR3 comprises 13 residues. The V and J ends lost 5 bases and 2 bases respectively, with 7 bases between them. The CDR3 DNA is TGTGCCAGCAGTCTTCGGGGCAATCAGCCCCAGCATTTT. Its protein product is CASSLRGNQPQHF.

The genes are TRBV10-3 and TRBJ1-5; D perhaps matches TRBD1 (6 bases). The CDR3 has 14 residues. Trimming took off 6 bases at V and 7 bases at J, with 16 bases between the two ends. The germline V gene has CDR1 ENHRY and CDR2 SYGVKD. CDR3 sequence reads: CAIRADSHGQPQHF. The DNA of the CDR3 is TGTGCCATCAGGGCGGACAGTCATGGCCAGCCCCAGCATTTT.

In nucleotides, the CDR3 is TGTGCCAGCAGCTTAGGTTTGATGGGGGCCCAAAACATTCAGTACTTC. It yields the protein CASSLGLMGAQNIQYF. J is TRBJ2-4 and V is TRBV7-2, with a tentative D call TRBD1 (6 bases). The germline V gene encodes CDR1 SGHTA and CDR2 FQGNSA. The germline V and J ends were trimmed by 1 base and 5 bases, with 15 bases remaining between them. CDR3 length: 16 amino acids.